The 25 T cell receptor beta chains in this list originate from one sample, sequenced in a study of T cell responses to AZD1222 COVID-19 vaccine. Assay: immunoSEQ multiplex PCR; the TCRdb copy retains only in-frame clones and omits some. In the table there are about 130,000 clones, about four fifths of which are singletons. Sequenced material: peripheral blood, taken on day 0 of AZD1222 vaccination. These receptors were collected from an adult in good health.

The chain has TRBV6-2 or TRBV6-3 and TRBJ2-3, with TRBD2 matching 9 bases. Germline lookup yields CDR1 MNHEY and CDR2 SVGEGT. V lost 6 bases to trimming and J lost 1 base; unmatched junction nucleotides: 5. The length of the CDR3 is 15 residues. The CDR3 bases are TGTGCCAGCAGCTTAGCGGGGGATCGCACAGATACGCAGTATTTT. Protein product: CASSLAGDRTDTQYF.

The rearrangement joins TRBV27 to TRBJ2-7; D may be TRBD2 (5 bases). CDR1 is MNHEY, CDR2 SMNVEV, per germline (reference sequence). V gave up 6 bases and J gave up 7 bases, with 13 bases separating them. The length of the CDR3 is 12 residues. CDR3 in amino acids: CASRTTTGEQYF. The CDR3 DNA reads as TGTGCCAGCAGGACCACTACGGGGGAGCAGTACTTC.

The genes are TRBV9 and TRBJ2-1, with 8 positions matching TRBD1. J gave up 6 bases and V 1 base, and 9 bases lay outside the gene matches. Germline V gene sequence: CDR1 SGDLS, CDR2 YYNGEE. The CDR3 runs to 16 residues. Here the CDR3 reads CASSVIGQGARNEQFF. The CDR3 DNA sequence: TGTGCCAGCAGCGTAATCGGGCAGGGGGCGCGCAATGAGCAGTTCTTC.

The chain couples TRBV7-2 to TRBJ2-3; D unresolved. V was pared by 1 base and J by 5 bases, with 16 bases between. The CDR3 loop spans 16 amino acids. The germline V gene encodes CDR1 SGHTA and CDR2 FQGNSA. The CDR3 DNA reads TGTGCCAGCAGCTTAGTCTCGATAGAGCCTCGAGATACGCAGTATTTT. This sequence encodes CASSLVSIEPRDTQYF.

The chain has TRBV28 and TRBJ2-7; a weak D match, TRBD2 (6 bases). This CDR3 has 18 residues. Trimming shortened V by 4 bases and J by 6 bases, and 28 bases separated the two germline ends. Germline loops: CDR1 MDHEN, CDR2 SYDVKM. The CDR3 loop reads CASSSPWGVGSGPLEQYF. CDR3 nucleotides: TGTGCCAGCAGTTCCCCGTGGGGGGTCGGGTCGGGCCCCCTCGAGCAGTACTTC.

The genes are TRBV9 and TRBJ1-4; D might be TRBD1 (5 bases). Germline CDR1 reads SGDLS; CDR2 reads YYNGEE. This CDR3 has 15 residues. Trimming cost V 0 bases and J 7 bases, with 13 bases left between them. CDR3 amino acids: CASSVEGRRGEKLFF. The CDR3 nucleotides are TGTGCCAGCAGCGTAGAGGGGCGTAGGGGTGAAAAACTGTTTTTT.

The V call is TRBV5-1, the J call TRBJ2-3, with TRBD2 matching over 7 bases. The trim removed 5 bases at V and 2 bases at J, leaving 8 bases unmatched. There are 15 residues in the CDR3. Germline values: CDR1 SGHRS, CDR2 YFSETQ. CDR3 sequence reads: CASSPTSSPTDTQYF. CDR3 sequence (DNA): TGCGCCAGCAGTCCGACTAGCTCACCCACAGATACGCAGTATTTT. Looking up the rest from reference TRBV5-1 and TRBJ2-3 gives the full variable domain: KAGVTQTPRYLIKTRGQQVTLSCSPISGHRSVSWYQQTPGQGLQFLFEYFSETQRNKGNFPGRFSGRQFSNSRSEMNVSTLELGDSALYLCASSPTSSPTDTQYFGPGTRLTVL.

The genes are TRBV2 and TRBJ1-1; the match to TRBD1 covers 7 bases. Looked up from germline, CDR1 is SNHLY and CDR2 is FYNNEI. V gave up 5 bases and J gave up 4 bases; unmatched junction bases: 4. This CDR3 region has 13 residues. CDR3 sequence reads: CASSSQGGTEAFF. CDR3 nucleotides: TGTGCCAGCAGTTCGCAGGGGGGCACTGAAGCTTTCTTT.

This CDR3 reads CASCPGVNTEAFF. DNA of the CDR3: TGCGCCAGCTGTCCAGGGGTGAACACTGAAGCTTTCTTT. The chain couples TRBV5-1 to TRBJ1-1; D is possibly TRBD1 (6 bases). Trimming took off 7 bases at V and 0 bases at J, with 10 bases between the two ends. Germline CDR1 SGHRS, CDR2 YFSETQ. The CDR3 contains 13 residues.

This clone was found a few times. The chain's CDR3 is CASSGTASNQPQHF. For the CDR3, the DNA is TGTGCCAGCTCAGGGACAGCAAGCAATCAGCCCCAGCATTTT. This chain uses TRBV18 with TRBJ1-5, with TRBD1 matching 7 bases. Germline V gene lookup returns CDR1 KGHSH and CDR2 LQKENI. The CDR3 has 14 amino acids. V lost 5 bases to trimming and J lost 1 base; unmatched junction nucleotides: 2.

The CDR3 sequence is CASSFRGSFNEKLFF. In DNA form, the CDR3 reads TGTGCCAGCAGTTTCCGGGGCAGCTTTAATGAAAAACTGTTTTTT. The rearrangement links TRBV28 to TRBJ1-4; TRBD1 might be the D (5 bases). The germline V and J ends were trimmed by 3 bases and 4 bases, with 12 bases remaining between them. The V gene's germline CDR1 is MDHEN and CDR2 SYDVKM. This CDR3 spans 15 amino acids.

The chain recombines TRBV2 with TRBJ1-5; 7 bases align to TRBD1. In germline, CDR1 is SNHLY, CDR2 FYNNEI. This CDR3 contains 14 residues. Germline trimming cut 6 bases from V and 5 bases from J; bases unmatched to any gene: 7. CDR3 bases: TGTGCCAGCAGCTCCAATACAGGGGATCAGCCCCAGCATTTT. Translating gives CASSSNTGDQPQHF.

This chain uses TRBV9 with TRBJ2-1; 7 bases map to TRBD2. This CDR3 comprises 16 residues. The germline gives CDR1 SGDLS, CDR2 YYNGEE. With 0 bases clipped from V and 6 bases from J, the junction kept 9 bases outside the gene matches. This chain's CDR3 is CASSVGSRGGLNEQFF. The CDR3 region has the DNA TGTGCCAGCAGCGTAGGGTCCCGCGGGGGTCTCAATGAGCAGTTCTTC.

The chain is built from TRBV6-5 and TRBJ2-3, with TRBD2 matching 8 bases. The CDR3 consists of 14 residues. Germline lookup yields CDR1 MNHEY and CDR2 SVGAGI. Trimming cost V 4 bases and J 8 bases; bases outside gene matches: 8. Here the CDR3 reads CASSSRGTSGTQYF. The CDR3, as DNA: TGTGCCAGCAGTTCCCGCGGGACTAGTGGTACGCAGTATTTT.

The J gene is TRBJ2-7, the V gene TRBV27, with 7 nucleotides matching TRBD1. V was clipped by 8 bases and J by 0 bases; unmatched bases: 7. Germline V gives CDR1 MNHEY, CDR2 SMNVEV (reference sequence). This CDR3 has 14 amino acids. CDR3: CASALTGFSYEQYF. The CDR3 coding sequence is TGTGCCAGCGCCCTGACAGGGTTCTCCTACGAGCAGTACTTC.

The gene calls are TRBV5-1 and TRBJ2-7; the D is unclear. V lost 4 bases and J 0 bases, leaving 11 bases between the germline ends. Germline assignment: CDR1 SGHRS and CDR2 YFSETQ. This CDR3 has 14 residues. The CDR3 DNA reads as TGCGCCAGCAGCCCCATAACGAGCTCCTACGAGCAGTACTTC. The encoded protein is CASSPITSSYEQYF.

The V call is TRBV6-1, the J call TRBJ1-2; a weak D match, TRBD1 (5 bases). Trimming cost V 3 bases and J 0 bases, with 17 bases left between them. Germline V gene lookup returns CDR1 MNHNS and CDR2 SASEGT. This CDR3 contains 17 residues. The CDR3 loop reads CASSDTRGAVANYGYTF. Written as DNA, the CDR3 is TGTGCCAGCAGTGATACACGTGGGGCGGTAGCTAACTATGGCTACACCTTC.

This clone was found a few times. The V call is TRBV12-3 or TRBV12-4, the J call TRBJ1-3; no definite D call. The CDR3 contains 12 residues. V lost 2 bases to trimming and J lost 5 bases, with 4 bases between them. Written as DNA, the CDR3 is TGTGCCAGCAGTTTATATAGAAACACCATATATTTT. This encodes CASSLYRNTIYF.

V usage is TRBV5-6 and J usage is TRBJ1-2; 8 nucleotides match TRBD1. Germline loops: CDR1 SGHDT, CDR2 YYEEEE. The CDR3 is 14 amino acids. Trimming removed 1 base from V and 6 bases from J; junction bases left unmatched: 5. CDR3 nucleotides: TGTGCCAGCAGCTTGTCGGTCAGGGGGCATGGCTACACCTTC. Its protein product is CASSLSVRGHGYTF.

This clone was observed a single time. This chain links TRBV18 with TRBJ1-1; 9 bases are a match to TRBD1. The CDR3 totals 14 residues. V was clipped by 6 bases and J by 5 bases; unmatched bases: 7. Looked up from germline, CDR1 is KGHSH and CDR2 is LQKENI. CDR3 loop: CASSEGQGGTEAFF. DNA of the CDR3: TGTGCCAGCTCGGAGGGACAGGGAGGAACTGAAGCTTTCTTT.

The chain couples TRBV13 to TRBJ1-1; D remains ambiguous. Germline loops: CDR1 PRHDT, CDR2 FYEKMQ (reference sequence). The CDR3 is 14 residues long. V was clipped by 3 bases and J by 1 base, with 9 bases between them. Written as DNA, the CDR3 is TGTGCCAGCAGCTTTTTGGATGGGAACACTGAAGCTTTCTTT. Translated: CASSFLDGNTEAFF.

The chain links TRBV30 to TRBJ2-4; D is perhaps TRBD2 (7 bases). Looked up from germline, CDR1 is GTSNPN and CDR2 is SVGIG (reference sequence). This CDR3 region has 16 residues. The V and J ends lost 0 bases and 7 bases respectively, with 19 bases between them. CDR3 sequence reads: CAWSVRTGRGRNIQYF. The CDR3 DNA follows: TGTGCCTGGAGTGTACGAACAGGGCGGGGGCGTAACATTCAGTACTTC.

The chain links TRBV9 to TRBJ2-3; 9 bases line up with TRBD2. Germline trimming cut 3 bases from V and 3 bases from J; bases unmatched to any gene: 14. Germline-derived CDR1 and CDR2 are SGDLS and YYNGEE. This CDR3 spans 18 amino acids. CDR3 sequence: CASSERRGGQGKTDTQYF. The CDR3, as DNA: TGTGCCAGCAGCGAAAGGCGGGGGGGCCAGGGCAAGACAGATACGCAGTATTTT.

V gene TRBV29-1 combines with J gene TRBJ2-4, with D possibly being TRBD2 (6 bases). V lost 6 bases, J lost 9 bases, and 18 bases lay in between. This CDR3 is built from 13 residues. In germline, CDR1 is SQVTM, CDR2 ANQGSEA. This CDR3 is CSVLKLGGTIQYF. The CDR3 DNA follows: TGCAGCGTCCTTAAATTGGGGGGTACCATTCAGTACTTC.

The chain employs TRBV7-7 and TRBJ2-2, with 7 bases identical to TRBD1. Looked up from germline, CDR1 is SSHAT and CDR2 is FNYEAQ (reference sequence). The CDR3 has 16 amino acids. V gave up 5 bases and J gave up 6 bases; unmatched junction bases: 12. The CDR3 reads CASSPQGRFAAGELFF. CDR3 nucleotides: TGTGCCAGCAGCCCACAGGGGAGATTCGCAGCCGGGGAGCTGTTTTTT.